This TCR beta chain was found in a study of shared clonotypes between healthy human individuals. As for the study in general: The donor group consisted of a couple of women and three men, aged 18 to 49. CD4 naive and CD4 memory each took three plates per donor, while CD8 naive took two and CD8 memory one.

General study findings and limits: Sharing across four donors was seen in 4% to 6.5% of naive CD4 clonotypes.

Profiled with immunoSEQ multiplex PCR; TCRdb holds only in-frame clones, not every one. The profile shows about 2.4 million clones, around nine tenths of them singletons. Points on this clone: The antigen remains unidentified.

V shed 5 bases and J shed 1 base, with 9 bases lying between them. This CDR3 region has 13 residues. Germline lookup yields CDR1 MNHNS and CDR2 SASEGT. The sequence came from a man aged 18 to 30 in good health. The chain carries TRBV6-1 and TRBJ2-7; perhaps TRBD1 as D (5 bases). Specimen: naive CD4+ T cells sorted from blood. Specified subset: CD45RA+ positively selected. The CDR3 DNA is TGTGCCAGCAGTCAGGGATATTCCTACGAGCAGTACTTC. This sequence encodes CASSQGYSYEQYF.